What follows are 9 T cell receptor beta chains derived from one specimen sequenced in a study of cytotoxic CD8 clonotypes in ibrutinib-treated CLL (dated by TCRdb to the early 2020s). Receptors were amplified or captured by the immunoSEQ multiplex PCR assay. The clones in this table, taken by TCRdb from immuneACCESS, are in-frame only. Not every clone is retained; where verified, under half of the shortfall comes from an unresolved V gene, and the cause of the rest is unknown. For this sample there are about 300,000 clones; 76% appear just once. Clones ranked in the top ten supply approximately 5.6% of the sample. This specimen's time point label, interpreted: progressive disease on ibrutinib. The specimen was PBMCs, collected at disease progression, from a patient treated with ibrutinib. Receptors were obtained from a human donor with chronic lymphocytic leukemia.

The chain employs TRBV23-1 and TRBJ2-5; D perhaps matches TRBD1 (6 bases). TRBV23-1 is an open reading frame, and its role is uncertain. Between the trimmed V and J ends, which lost 6 bases and 2 bases, there was a span of 10 bases. The CDR3 covers 13 residues. CDR3 protein: CASRFRGQETQYF. The CDR3 DNA reads TGCGCCAGCAGATTCAGGGGTCAAGAGACCCAGTACTTC.

This clone was picked up a small number of times. The chain uses TRBV4-1 and TRBJ1-1, with D tentatively TRBD1 (5 bases). Deletions cut 2 bases from V and 6 bases from J, with 13 bases between. Germline loops: CDR1 MGHRA, CDR2 YSYEKL. The CDR3 is made up of 14 amino acids. CDR3 nucleotide sequence: TGCGCCAGCAGCCAACCACCTAGGGACCCTGAAGCTTTCTTT. It is translated as CASSQPPRDPEAFF.

In DNA form, the CDR3 reads TGCGCCAGCACCGTTAAAATGGCAGGGGGTTCAAATGAGCAGTTCTTC. Translation gives CASTVKMAGGSNEQFF. The chain uses TRBV5-1 and TRBJ2-1; 7 positions agree with TRBD1. The germline CDR1 and CDR2 sequences are SGHRS and YFSETQ. V lost 6 bases and J lost 7; bases outside the gene matches: 16. This CDR3 has 16 residues.

V is TRBV7-9 and J is TRBJ2-7; D is possibly TRBD1 (6 bases). Germline V gene lookup returns CDR1 SEHNR and CDR2 FQNEAQ (reference sequence). The CDR3 consists of 14 residues. The germline V and J ends were trimmed by 3 bases and 3 bases, with 12 bases remaining between them. CDR3 protein: CASSLGHKIYEQYF. CDR3 bases: TGTGCCAGCAGCTTGGGACACAAGATCTACGAGCAGTACTTC.

This clone was picked up one time. The J gene is TRBJ2-1, the V gene TRBV27; TRBD2 is a possible D gene (6 bases). The CDR3 runs 15 residues. Germline assignment: CDR1 MNHEY and CDR2 SMNVEV (reference sequence). Trimming removed 3 bases at V and 4 bases at J, with 13 bases between. DNA for the CDR3: TGTGCCAGCAGTTTGCGGGACCCCCTTTACAATGAGCAGTTCTTC. This sequence encodes CASSLRDPLYNEQFF.

The genes are TRBV27 and TRBJ1-2; weak D call: TRBD1 (6 bases). This CDR3 has 15 amino acids. Trimming took 2 bases from V and 6 from J, leaving 16 bases between them. Germline lookup yields CDR1 MNHEY and CDR2 SMNVEV (reference sequence). CDR3 DNA sequence: TGTGCCAGCAGTTTAGTAGTCGGGGGCACGGATGGCTACACCTTC. Protein: CASSLVVGGTDGYTF.

V usage is TRBV5-6 and J usage is TRBJ2-4, with 9 bases that match TRBD1. This CDR3 has 16 residues. CDR1 is SGHDT and CDR2 is YYEEEE in the germline V gene. V lost 5 bases and J lost 2; bases outside the gene matches: 8. The CDR3 sequence: CASRYRGLGTKNIQYF. The CDR3 region has the DNA TGTGCCAGCAGGTACAGGGGGCTTGGGACCAAAAACATTCAGTACTTC. The full variable domain, with the rest looked up from reference TRBV5-6 and TRBJ2-4, is DAGVTQSPTHLIKTRGQQVTLRCSPKSGHDTVSWYQQALGQGPQFIFQYYEEEERQRGNFPDRFSGHQFPNYSSELNVNALLLGDSALYLCASRYRGLGTKNIQYFGAGTRLSVL.

The chain employs TRBV6-1 and TRBJ2-7; 11 bases map to TRBD1. Unmatched junction bases numbered 5, after V lost 4 bases and J lost 3 bases. CDR1 is MNHNS and CDR2 is SASEGT in the germline V gene. The CDR3 consists of 15 residues. The CDR3 sequence: CASSARDRGIYEQYF. CDR3 coding DNA: TGTGCCAGCAGTGCCCGGGACAGGGGGATCTACGAGCAGTACTTC.

This chain connects TRBV27 to TRBJ1-5, with D unclear. Trimming stripped 5 bases from V and 7 bases from J, with 12 bases between. CDR3 length: 13 amino acids. The V gene's germline CDR1 is MNHEY and CDR2 SMNVEV (reference sequence). CDR3 in DNA: TGTGCCAGCAGTCCCTCGGTAGGGCAGCCCCAGCATTTT. Translation: CASSPSVGQPQHF.